A single sample gave rise to the 10 T cell receptor beta chains below, sequenced in a study of blood T cell repertoires in COVID-19. Profiled with immunoSEQ multiplex PCR; TCRdb holds only in-frame clones, not every one. The sample lists about 58,000 clones, around 81% occurring once. Sequenced material: peripheral blood. Receptors originate from a human donor in a cohort sampled during active COVID-19.

The chain uses TRBV27 and TRBJ1-1; 7 nucleotides line up with TRBD1. The CDR3 is made up of 16 amino acids. In germline, CDR1 is MNHEY, CDR2 SMNVEV (reference sequence). V lost 5 bases to trimming and J lost 1 base; unmatched junction nucleotides: 10. The CDR3 spells CASSAGTAIPNTEAFF. The CDR3 DNA follows: TGTGCCAGCAGTGCCGGGACAGCCATACCGAACACTGAAGCTTTCTTT.

V gene TRBV5-1 combines with J gene TRBJ2-6; 8 nucleotides agree with TRBD1. Looked up from germline, CDR1 is SGHRS and CDR2 is YFSETQ. The CDR3 has 19 amino acids. The ends lost 0 bases at V and 0 bases at J; junction bases unmatched: 8. Here the CDR3 reads CASSLAFGQGNSGANVLTF. In nucleotides, the CDR3 is TGCGCCAGCAGCTTGGCCTTCGGACAGGGCAACTCTGGGGCCAACGTCCTGACTTTC.

The V and J genes are TRBV7-8 and TRBJ2-7, with D tentatively TRBD1 (7 bases). Germline lookup yields CDR1 SGHVS and CDR2 FQNEAQ. Trimming shortened V by 4 bases and J by 5 bases, and 15 bases separated the two germline ends. The CDR3 contains 14 residues. The CDR3 bases are TGTGCCAGCAGCTCCACAGGGGCTAGCGACGAGCAGTACTTC. Translating gives CASSSTGASDEQYF.

The chain employs TRBV19 and TRBJ1-2; the D gene is possibly TRBD1 (6 bases). Germline V gene data show CDR1 as LNHDA and CDR2 as SQIVND (reference sequence). There are 19 residues in the CDR3. Deletions cut 0 bases from V and 4 bases from J, with 24 bases between. DNA for the CDR3: TGTGCCAGTAGTATAGATCGATCTGACGGACAGACCTACCCCTATGGCTACACCTTC. It yields the protein CASSIDRSDGQTYPYGYTF.

This chain links TRBV6-2 or TRBV6-3 with TRBJ2-1; D perhaps matches TRBD2 (6 bases). The germline V gene has CDR1 MNHEY and CDR2 SVGEGT. V shed 5 bases and J shed 5 bases, with 19 bases lying between them. The CDR3 length is 16 residues. DNA of the CDR3: TGTGCCAGCAGTGCCAGACTAGTAAGGACCAACAATGAGCAGTTCTTC. Protein product: CASSARLVRTNNEQFF.

The chain couples TRBV19 to TRBJ2-6; the match to TRBD1 covers 8 bases. This CDR3 comprises 15 residues. The ends lost 9 bases at V and 0 bases at J; junction bases unmatched: 4. Germline V CDR1 and CDR2: LNHDA, SQIVND (reference sequence). For the CDR3, the DNA is TGTGCCAGCTGGACAGGGAGCTCTGGGGCCAACGTCCTGACTTTC. Translation: CASWTGSSGANVLTF.

Only one count was recorded for this clone. The V call is TRBV6-5, the J call TRBJ1-2; perhaps TRBD1 as D (6 bases). V was pared by 5 bases and J by 5 bases, with 15 bases between. Looked up from germline, CDR1 is MNHEY and CDR2 is SVGAGI. The CDR3 length is 14 residues. In DNA, the CDR3 is TGTGCCAGCAGTCCTACAGGGACGGTATATGGCTACACCTTC. Translated, it gives CASSPTGTVYGYTF.

This clone has a single count. The genes are TRBV5-8 and TRBJ2-5; 9 bases line up with TRBD1. CDR1 is SGHTS, CDR2 YDEGEE, per germline. With 4 bases clipped from V and 4 bases from J, the junction kept 8 bases outside the gene matches. The CDR3 sequence is 15 residues long. The CDR3 nucleotides read TGTGCCAGCAGCCTAGGGGACAGGGCGTTAGAGACCCAGTACTTC. Its protein is CASSLGDRALETQYF.

The chain is built from TRBV2 and TRBJ1-2, with D possibly TRBD1 on 5 matching bases. This CDR3 is built from 16 residues. Germline V gene lookup returns CDR1 SNHLY and CDR2 FYNNEI. The V end lost 4 bases, the J end lost 8 bases, and 23 bases lay between the germline ends. CDR3 region: CASSAPLGGARHGYTF. The CDR3 DNA is TGTGCCAGCAGTGCCCCTTTGGGCGGGGCCAGACACGGCTACACCTTC.

V usage is TRBV2 and J usage is TRBJ1-3; weak D call: TRBD1 (6 bases). Trimming removed 6 bases from V and 4 bases from J, with 16 bases in between. From germline, CDR1 is SNHLY and CDR2 FYNNEI. This CDR3 is 15 amino acids long. In nucleotides, the CDR3 is TGTGCCAGCAGGGACAGTAGACTGTTGGGAAACACCATATATTTT. Amino acids: CASRDSRLLGNTIYF. The complete variable domain, with remaining parts taken from reference TRBV2 and TRBJ1-3, reads EPEVTQTPSHQVTQMGQEVILRCVPISNHLYFYWYRQILGQKVEFLVSFYNNEISEKSEIFDDQFSVERPDGSNFTLKIRSTKLEDSAMYFCASRDSRLLGNTIYFGEGSWLTVV.